Sequencing of this TCR beta chain was carried out in a study of monozygotic twins with cystic fibrosis (dated by TCRdb to 2020 to 2023). Background on the whole study: Barcoded libraries were prepared with around 15 PCR cycles from about 3 micrograms of fragmented DNA. Data for three of the twin pairs had already been reported earlier in a different context. On the day blood was drawn, the twins' weight-for-height and FEVPerc (FEV1 disease centile) were ranked against those of the approximately 990 cohort participants. To gauge how much genetics shapes V and J gene usage, the researchers compared TCR beta repertoires both within and across 16 monozygotic twin pairs who have cystic fibrosis. Ten female and six male twin pairs, aged roughly 2.0 to 40 years (median around 9 years) and mostly children and adolescents, were included in the cohort.

According to the germline V gene, CDR1 reads SNHLY and CDR2 reads FYNNEI. V is cut by 7 bases and J by 3 bases, and the space between the germline ends is 15 bases. Reading from cysteine to phenylalanine, the CDR3 counts 15 amino acids. Only the CDR3 DNA is retained, 45 bases long and in frame from the first base. On the study overall, not on this receptor specifically: Sharing of nucleotide-identical clonotypes was significantly greater within monozygotic CF twin pairs than between unrelated CF individuals (P = 0.000026, Mann-Whitney). Simpson clonality was found to be generally low (median approximately 0.0096), suggesting a naive-dominated repertoire, although higher clonality was observed in the most severely affected patients. The greatest similarity to the co-twin was observed for V gene usage in 13 of 16 pairs and for J usage in 8 of 16 pairs, which suggested genetic constraints. Only a small cohort was studied, and no association of shared CDR3 numbers with age, concordance or disease severity was found.

Following the manufacturer's instructions, TCR beta CDR3 regions were amplified by multiplex PCR with the immunoSEQ immune profiling system. An Illumina NextSeq system was used to carry out the sequencing. The published analysis was carried out like this. The immunoSEQ Analyzer platform handled processing of the sequence data, and clonality was calculated by taking the square root of Simpson's index of productive rearrangements. V and J usage similarity was measured by Jensen-Shannon distance, and CDR3 generation probabilities were computed with OLGA. The immuneACCESS database (August 2020) and VDJdb (December 2020) were searched for shared CDR3 sequences. In TCRdb, the immuneACCESS table is reduced to in-frame sequences with V and J assigned. These tables do not hold every clone; where another copy was compared, an unresolved V gene accounts for under half, and the others remain unexplained. That table is the source of V, J and clone size, and D and trimming were worked out from the DNA. The sample contains about 24,000 clones, around 93% of them found a single time. Clones ranked in the top ten supply approximately 0.3% of the sample.

The twin pairs came from the European Cystic Fibrosis Twin and Sibling Study Cohort, which recruited patients from roughly 160 CF clinics across 14 European countries. Zygosity and CFTR genotype were verified in-house, with zygosity tested by multiplex PCR of nine short tandem repeat loci. Each twin gave a peripheral blood sample, and clinical parameters were documented on that same day of blood sampling. Phenol/chloroform extraction was used to isolate genomic DNA from peripheral blood cells, and the DNA was then kept in TE buffer at 4 degrees C. With respect to this clone: The target of this receptor is not known. No per-base quality is available; no much larger clone lies one base away.

The chain couples TRBV2 to TRBJ2-2; the D gene is perhaps TRBD1, on 6 matching bases. The sample taken for sequencing was blood. The clonotype was recovered from a girl aged 2-10 years with cystic fibrosis. The DNA sequence is given as TGTGCCAGCACTACCGACAGGTTGGACACCGGGGAGCTGTTTTTT. Its translation reads: CASTTDRLDTGELFF.